This passage covers 20 T cell receptor beta chains from one sample sequenced in a study of vaccination effects on CD4 cells after COVID-19. Following culture for nine to ten days, CD4+ T cells were isolated. Each participant was given two doses of one vaccine (BNT162b2 or mRNA-1273). No cognate antigen is known for these TCRs. TCRdb keeps only in-frame clones here, not all; method: immunoSEQ multiplex PCR. This table has 8,000 to 10,000 clones, about 75% appearing once. Here the sequenced sample was CD4+ T cells from PBMCs cultured without peptide, taken after COVID-19 vaccination. The source is a human donor who received a COVID-19 vaccine.

This sequence joins TRBV5-6 and TRBJ2-7; 8 bases align to TRBD2. Per germline, CDR1 SGHDT and CDR2 YYEEEE. The CDR3 loop spans 13 amino acids. The junction had 8 bases not matched to a gene; V was cut back by 6 bases and J by 6 bases. CDR3 nucleotides: TGTGCCAGCATGCCGGGACTAGAGGTCGAGCAGTACTTC. The encoded protein is CASMPGLEVEQYF.

V and J are TRBV29-1 and TRBJ2-1; 7 bases are shared with TRBD1. Germline CDR1 reads SQVTM; CDR2 reads ANQGSEA. This CDR3 is built from 11 residues. J was trimmed by 10 bases and V by 7 bases; bases with no gene match: 7. As DNA, the CDR3 is TGCAGCGGCGGACAGGCCAGGGAGCAGTTCTTC. Its translation: CSGGQAREQFF.

The genes are TRBV28 and TRBJ1-2; 7 nucleotides align to TRBD1. Looked up from germline, CDR1 is MDHEN and CDR2 is SYDVKM. The CDR3 runs 14 residues. V lost 4 bases and J lost 4; bases outside the gene matches: 6. The CDR3 is CASSSGTDVYGYTF. In DNA form, the CDR3 reads TGTGCCAGCAGTTCGGGGACAGATGTCTATGGCTACACCTTC.

V and J are TRBV2 and TRBJ2-3, with a weak D call TRBD2 (6 bases). Germline CDR1 reads SNHLY; CDR2 reads FYNNEI. This CDR3 is built from 14 residues. The V gene lost 6 bases and the J gene lost 2 bases, with 12 bases spanning the gap. The CDR3 loop is CASSLPGDTDTQYF. The CDR3 bases are TGTGCCAGCAGCCTCCCGGGGGACACAGATACGCAGTATTTT.

In this sample, this clone turned up once. This sequence joins TRBV30 and TRBJ1-2; 12 bases are shared with TRBD1. The CDR3 totals 19 residues. Germline loops: CDR1 GTSNPN, CDR2 SVGIG (reference sequence). The V gene end was trimmed by 5 bases and the J gene end by 5 bases; junction bases not matched to a gene: 21. CDR3: CAWGDRGRRWTVGVYGYTF. CDR3 sequence (DNA): TGTGCCTGGGGGGACAGGGGGCGAAGGTGGACCGTGGGGGTGTATGGCTACACCTTC.

The CDR3 protein is CASSLLSRRGREGLPDTQYF. The CDR3 bases are TGTGCCAGCAGCCTTCTATCTCGCCGGGGGAGGGAGGGCCTTCCAGATACGCAGTATTTT. This chain uses TRBV3-1 (or the pseudogene TRBV3-2) with TRBJ2-3; the match to TRBD2 covers 7 bases. Per the germline V gene, CDR1 is LGHDT and CDR2 is YNNKEL (reference sequence). This CDR3 comprises 20 residues. Trimming removed 4 bases from V and 4 bases from J; junction bases left unmatched: 23.

The chain combines TRBV6-5 with TRBJ2-5, with D maybe TRBD1 (5 bases). V was shortened by 8 bases and J by 0 bases, with 10 bases between the two germline ends. Germline assignment: CDR1 MNHEY and CDR2 SVGAGI. This CDR3 has 13 amino acids. The CDR3 sequence is CASSRQYQETQYF. CDR3 DNA sequence: TGTGCCAGCTCGAGACAGTACCAAGAGACCCAGTACTTC.

The genes are TRBV18 and TRBJ2-2, with 8 bases matching TRBD1. The CDR3 runs to 16 residues. Unmatched junction bases numbered 6, after V lost 5 bases and J lost 1 base. Per germline, CDR1 KGHSH and CDR2 LQKENI. The CDR3 here is CASSATGQGNTGELFF. The CDR3 region has the DNA TGTGCCAGCTCAGCCACAGGACAGGGGAACACCGGGGAGCTGTTTTTT.

The rearrangement links TRBV20-1 to TRBJ2-5; the D call may be TRBD1 or TRBD2 (5 bases each). The germline V gene encodes CDR1 DFQATT and CDR2 SNEGSKA (reference sequence). The ends were cut back, 3 bases at V and 10 bases at J, with 15 bases in the middle. The CDR3 sequence is 12 residues long. DNA of the CDR3: TGCAGTGCTAGTCTGGGACCTGGGAACCAGTACTTC. This gives the protein CSASLGPGNQYF.

This sequence joins TRBV5-6 and TRBJ1-2; possible D gene TRBD1, 5 bases. The CDR3 extends over 11 amino acids. CDR1 and CDR2 from the germline V gene are SGHDT and YYEEEE. With 7 bases removed from V and 5 bases from J, the gap between germline ends came to 9 bases. The CDR3 DNA reads TGTGCCAGCGGGGGATTATATGGCTACACCTTC. Its protein is CASGGLYGYTF.

The chain combines TRBV2 with TRBJ2-3; D is undetermined. This CDR3 region has 15 residues. Deletions cut 4 bases from V and 0 bases from J, with 11 bases between. Germline V CDR1 and CDR2: SNHLY, FYNNEI. Written as DNA, the CDR3 is TGTGCCAGCAGTGCGCAGTCAACTAGCACAGATACGCAGTATTTT. It specifies CASSAQSTSTDTQYF.

The chain joins TRBV14 to TRBJ1-2; the D gene is possibly TRBD1 (5 bases). Germline values: CDR1 SGHDN, CDR2 FVKESK. V lost 1 base and J 10 bases, leaving 10 bases between the germline ends. This CDR3 contains 12 residues. CDR3 nucleotides: TGTGCCAGCAGCCAAGTGGGGCGGTCCTACACCTTC. This gives the protein CASSQVGRSYTF.

The CDR3 loop reads CASSRNRGRGYTF. The CDR3 DNA reads TGTGCCAGCAGCCGGAACAGGGGCCGGGGCTACACCTTC. The chain uses TRBV14 and TRBJ1-2; 7 bases fit TRBD1. There are 13 residues in the CDR3. Germline CDR1 and CDR2: SGHDN and FVKESK. V lost 4 bases to trimming and J lost 8 bases; unmatched junction nucleotides: 7.

This rearrangement joins TRBV18 to TRBJ1-2; D ambiguous. This CDR3 contains 15 residues. Germline V gene lookup returns CDR1 KGHSH and CDR2 LQKENI. The germline V and J ends were trimmed by 6 bases and 1 base, with 15 bases remaining between them. DNA for the CDR3: TGTGCCAGCTCCCCGACGGGCGCACTTAACTATGGCTACACCTTC. Protein sequence: CASSPTGALNYGYTF. Full variable domain (outside the CDR3, taken from reference TRBV18 and TRBJ1-2): NAGVMQNPRHLVRRRGQEARLRCSPMKGHSHVYWYRQLPEEGLKFMVYLQKENIIDESGMPKERFSAEFPKEGPSILRIQQVVRGDSAAYFCASSPTGALNYGYTFGSGTRLTVV.

This chain uses TRBV28 with TRBJ1-2, with D perhaps matching TRBD1 (6 bases). The CDR3 covers 16 residues. Trimming left V 4 bases short and J 4 bases short, with 19 bases between. Looked up from germline, CDR1 is MDHEN and CDR2 is SYDVKM. CDR3 loop: CASSSRGQPTFYGYTF. CDR3 nucleotides: TGTGCCAGCAGTTCGAGAGGACAGCCAACCTTCTATGGCTACACCTTC.

This chain connects TRBV19 to TRBJ1-6, with TRBD1 as a possible D gene (6 bases). Trimming left V 1 base short and J 7 bases short, with 14 bases between. The CDR3 loop spans 16 amino acids. Germline V lookup: CDR1 LNHDA, CDR2 SQIVND (reference sequence). CDR3 DNA: TGTGCCAGTAGTATAGGGCAGGGGCAAGGAAATTCACCCCTCCACTTT. Protein product: CASSIGQGQGNSPLHF.

The chain has TRBV28 and TRBJ2-5; weak D call: TRBD1 (5 bases). From germline, CDR1 is MDHEN and CDR2 SYDVKM. V was cut by 3 bases and J by 1 base, with 12 bases left in between. The CDR3 covers 15 residues. CDR3 DNA sequence: TGTGCCAGCAGTTTCATGGGGCAGCCCCAAGAGACCCAGTACTTC. It translates to CASSFMGQPQETQYF.

CDR3 DNA: TGTGCCAGCAGCTCGAAGGAGGGGACAGATACGCAGTATTTT. As protein: CASSSKEGTDTQYF. The V call is TRBV7-3, the J call TRBJ2-3; possibly TRBD2 for D (6 bases). Trimming shortened V by 4 bases and J by 3 bases, and 11 bases separated the two germline ends. The CDR3 covers 14 residues. Per the germline V gene, CDR1 is SGHTA and CDR2 is FQGTGA.

The chain uses TRBV19 and TRBJ2-7, with 9 bases aligning to TRBD1. Germline trimming cut 3 bases from V and 2 bases from J; bases unmatched to any gene: 5. Germline CDR1 is LNHDA and CDR2 is SQIVND (reference sequence). The CDR3 consists of 15 residues. The CDR3 bases are TGTGCCAGTAGTATGGGACAGGGATCAACCTACGAGCAGTACTTC. Residues: CASSMGQGSTYEQYF.

The chain uses TRBV30 and TRBJ2-3; 11 bases are a match to TRBD2. CDR3 size: 16 residues. The J segment lost 3 bases and the V segment lost 8 bases, leaving 13 bases of the junction unmatched. The V gene's germline CDR1 is GTSNPN and CDR2 SVGIG (reference sequence). Here the CDR3 reads CAGPGLLAGGTDTQYF. The CDR3 nucleotides read TGTGCCGGCCCCGGTTTGTTAGCGGGAGGGACAGATACGCAGTATTTT.